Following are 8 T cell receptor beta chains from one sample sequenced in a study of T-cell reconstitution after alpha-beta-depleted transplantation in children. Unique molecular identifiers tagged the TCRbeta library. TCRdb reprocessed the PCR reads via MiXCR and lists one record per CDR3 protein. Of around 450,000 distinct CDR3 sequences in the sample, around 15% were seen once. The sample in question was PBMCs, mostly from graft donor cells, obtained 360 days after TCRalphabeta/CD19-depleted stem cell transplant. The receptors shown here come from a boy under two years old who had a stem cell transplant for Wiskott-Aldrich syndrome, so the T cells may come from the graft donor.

The CDR3 spells CASSLAVGRISSYEQYF. In DNA, the CDR3 is TGTGCCAGCAGCTTAGCTGTGGGGCGGATTAGCTCCTACGAGCAGTACTTC. The rearrangement joins TRBV7-2 to TRBJ2-7, with D possibly being TRBD1 (5 bases). The length of the CDR3 is 17 residues. Germline-derived CDR1 and CDR2 are SGHTA and FQGNSA. V was trimmed by 0 bases and J by 0 bases, leaving 15 bases between them.

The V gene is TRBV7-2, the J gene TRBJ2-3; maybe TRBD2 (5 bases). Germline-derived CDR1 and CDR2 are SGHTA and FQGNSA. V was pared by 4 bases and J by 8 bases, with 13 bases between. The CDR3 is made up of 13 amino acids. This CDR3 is CASSSQLEGTQYF. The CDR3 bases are TGTGCCAGCAGCTCGCAACTAGAGGGTACGCAGTATTTT.

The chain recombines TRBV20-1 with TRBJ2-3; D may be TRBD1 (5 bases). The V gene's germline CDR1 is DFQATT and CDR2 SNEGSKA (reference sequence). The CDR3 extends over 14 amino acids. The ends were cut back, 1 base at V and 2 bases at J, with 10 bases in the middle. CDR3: CSARGGRFTDTQYF. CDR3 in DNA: TGCAGTGCTAGAGGGGGCAGATTCACAGATACGCAGTATTTT.

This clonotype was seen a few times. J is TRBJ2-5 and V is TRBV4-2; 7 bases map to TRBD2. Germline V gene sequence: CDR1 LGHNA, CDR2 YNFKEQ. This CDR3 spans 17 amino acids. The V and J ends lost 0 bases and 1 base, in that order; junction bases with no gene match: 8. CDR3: CASSQDLTGGVQETQYF. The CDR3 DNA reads TGTGCCAGCAGCCAAGATCTGACGGGGGGAGTCCAAGAGACCCAGTACTTC.

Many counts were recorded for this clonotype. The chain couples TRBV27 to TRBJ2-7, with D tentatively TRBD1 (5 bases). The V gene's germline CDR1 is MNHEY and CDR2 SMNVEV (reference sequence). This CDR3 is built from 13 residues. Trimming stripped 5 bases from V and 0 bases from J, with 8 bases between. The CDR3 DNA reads TGTGCCAGCAGTCTGGACATCTCCTACGAGCAGTACTTC. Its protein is CASSLDISYEQYF.

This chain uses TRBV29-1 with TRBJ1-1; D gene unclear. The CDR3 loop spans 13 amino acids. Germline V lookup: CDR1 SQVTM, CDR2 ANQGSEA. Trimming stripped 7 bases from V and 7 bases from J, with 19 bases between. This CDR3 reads CSAGPLPKDEAFF. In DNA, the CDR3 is TGCAGCGCCGGACCCCTTCCGAAGGATGAAGCTTTCTTT.

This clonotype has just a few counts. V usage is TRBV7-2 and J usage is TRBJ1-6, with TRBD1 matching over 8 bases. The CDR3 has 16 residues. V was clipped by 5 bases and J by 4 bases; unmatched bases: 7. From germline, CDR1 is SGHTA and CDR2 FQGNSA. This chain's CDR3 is CASSARTGQYNSPLHF. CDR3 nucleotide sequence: TGTGCCAGCAGCGCCCGGACAGGGCAGTATAATTCACCCCTCCACTTT.

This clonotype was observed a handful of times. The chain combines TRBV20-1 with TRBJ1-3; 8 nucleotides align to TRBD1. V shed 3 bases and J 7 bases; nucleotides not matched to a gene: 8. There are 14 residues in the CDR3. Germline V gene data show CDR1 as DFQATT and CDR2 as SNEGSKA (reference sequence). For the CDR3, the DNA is TGCAGTGCTAGCGTCAGGGGGCATGACAACACCATATATTTT. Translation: CSASVRGHDNTIYF.